Below are 17 T cell receptor beta chains sequenced from a single sample in a study of control samples from healthy donors and cancer patients. Sequencing was performed with immunoSEQ multiplex PCR; in TCRdb, only in-frame clones are kept and a portion is missing. The data show 95,000 to 150,000 clones, 80% to 90% seen once. The sample was blood. Source of these receptors: a man over 45 in good health.

V is TRBV15 and J is TRBJ2-2; 13 nucleotides align to TRBD2. Germline trimming cut 3 bases from V and 6 bases from J; bases unmatched to any gene: 7. CDR1 is LNHNV, CDR2 YYDKDF, per germline (reference sequence). The CDR3 covers 17 residues. The DNA of the CDR3 is TGTGCCACCAGCAGTGGTCCGGGACTAGCGGGGCCCGGGGAGCTGTTTTTT. Protein: CATSSGPGLAGPGELFF. Drawing the rest from reference TRBV15 and TRBJ2-2, the complete variable domain is DAMVIQNPRYQVTQFGKPVTLSCSQTLNHNVMYWYQQKSSQAPKLLFHYYDKDFNNEADTPDNFQSRRPNTSFCFLDIRSPGLGDTAMYLCATSSGPGLAGPGELFFGEGSRLTVL.

The chain joins TRBV7-9 to TRBJ1-3; D call uncertain. The CDR3 runs 14 residues. Trimming stripped 2 bases from V and 2 bases from J, with 7 bases between. The germline V gene has CDR1 SEHNR and CDR2 FQNEAQ (reference sequence). The CDR3 DNA sequence: TGTGCCAGCAGCTTACTTGTGGCTGGAAACACCATATATTTT. Translated, it gives CASSLLVAGNTIYF.

The genes are TRBV3-1 (or the pseudogene TRBV3-2) and TRBJ1-4; D gene uncertain. Germline V gene sequence: CDR1 LGHDT, CDR2 YNNKEL (reference sequence). The CDR3 extends over 14 amino acids. Trimming removed 0 bases from V and 10 bases from J, with 12 bases in between. This CDR3 is CASSQDLLGLKLFF. The CDR3 region has the DNA TGTGCCAGCAGCCAAGATCTTTTGGGGTTAAAACTGTTTTTT.

V and J are TRBV7-2 and TRBJ2-5, with D possibly TRBD2 on 6 matching bases. Germline loops: CDR1 SGHTA, CDR2 FQGNSA. V was cut by 5 bases and J by 3 bases, with 19 bases left in between. This CDR3 is built from 16 residues. CDR3 nucleotides: TGTGCCAGCAGCCTAGGAGGGGCTGCAGTAAAAGAGACCCAGTACTTC. Translated: CASSLGGAAVKETQYF. The full variable domain, in which reference TRBV7-2 and TRBJ2-5 provide the parts outside the CDR3, is GAGVSQSPSNKVTEKGKDVELRCDPISGHTALYWYRQSLGQGLEFLIYFQGNSAPDKSGLPSDRFSAERTGGSVSTLTIQRTQQEDSAVYLCASSLGGAAVKETQYFGPGTRLLVL.

CDR3 region: CASSLAHETVNSPLHF. The DNA of the CDR3 is TGCGCCAGCAGCTTGGCCCACGAGACGGTTAATTCACCCCTCCACTTT. V is TRBV5-1 and J is TRBJ1-6; D is ambiguous. This CDR3 has 16 residues. CDR1 is SGHRS, CDR2 YFSETQ, per germline. The ends were cut back, 0 bases at V and 6 bases at J, with 13 bases in the middle.

V usage is TRBV4-1 and J usage is TRBJ2-1; 8 bases are a match to TRBD1. Germline loops: CDR1 MGHRA, CDR2 YSYEKL. V lost 3 bases, J lost 9 bases, and 4 bases stayed unmatched. This CDR3 is built from 13 residues. The chain's CDR3 is CASSQQGAGEQFF. As DNA, the CDR3 is TGCGCCAGCAGCCAGCAGGGGGCAGGTGAGCAGTTCTTC.

The rearrangement joins TRBV2 to TRBJ1-3; D is ambiguous. The V gene lost 6 bases and the J gene lost 3 bases, with 6 bases spanning the gap. The CDR3 sequence is 12 residues long. Looked up from germline, CDR1 is SNHLY and CDR2 is FYNNEI. The CDR3 DNA sequence: TGTGCCAGCAGGAGGGATGGAAACACCATATATTTT. This codes for CASRRDGNTIYF.

V and J are TRBV19 and TRBJ1-1; D is possibly TRBD1 (6 bases). Germline lookup yields CDR1 LNHDA and CDR2 SQIVND (reference sequence). V lost 8 bases to trimming and J lost 1 base, with 17 bases between them. The length of the CDR3 is 15 residues. CDR3 in amino acids: CASGSVQGSNTEAFF. The CDR3 DNA reads TGTGCCAGTGGGAGCGTACAGGGTTCGAACACTGAAGCTTTCTTT.

This chain links TRBV24-1 with TRBJ2-3; 9 nucleotides align to TRBD1. There are 16 residues in the CDR3. The germline V gene has CDR1 KGHDR and CDR2 SFDVKD. With 5 bases clipped from V and 5 bases from J, the junction kept 10 bases outside the gene matches. CDR3 DNA sequence: TGTGCCACCAGTGCCACGGGACAGGGCGATGGAGATACGCAGTATTTT. Translated: CATSATGQGDGDTQYF.

This clone was detected only once. J is TRBJ1-1 and V is TRBV4-3, with D maybe TRBD1 (6 bases). Trimming removed 2 bases from V and 1 base from J, with 11 bases in between. Germline values: CDR1 LGHNA, CDR2 YSLEER. The CDR3 is 15 residues long. CDR3 bases: TGCGCCAGCAGCCAAACACCGGGACAGAACACTGAAGCTTTCTTT. As protein: CASSQTPGQNTEAFF.

The chain couples TRBV6-5 to TRBJ2-5; 7 bases fit TRBD2. Germline V gene lookup returns CDR1 MNHEY and CDR2 SVGAGI. Trimming removed 2 bases from V and 4 bases from J; junction bases left unmatched: 4. The CDR3 runs 14 residues. CDR3 DNA: TGTGCCAGCAGTTACCGGTCGGGGGGAGAGACCCAGTACTTC. Encoded protein: CASSYRSGGETQYF.

The CDR3 bases are TGTGCCAGCTCACCTGTGACAGGGGGCGTATCCTATGGCTACACCTTC. It codes for CASSPVTGGVSYGYTF. V is TRBV18 and J is TRBJ1-2; 10 nucleotides match TRBD1. The CDR3 sequence is 16 residues long. Germline trimming cut 3 bases from V and 4 bases from J; bases unmatched to any gene: 8. Germline assignment: CDR1 KGHSH and CDR2 LQKENI.

The V call is TRBV11-2, the J call TRBJ1-1; 11 bases are a match to TRBD1. V trimming: 5 bases; J trimming: 5 bases; junction bases outside the gene matches: 10. The CDR3 has 16 amino acids. Per germline, CDR1 SGHAT and CDR2 FQNNGV. CDR3 nucleotides: TGTGCCAGCAGCAAAGCCAGGACAGGGGGCGCGACTGAAGCTTTCTTT. Its translation: CASSKARTGGATEAFF.

In its sample, this clone was seen a few times. V is TRBV30 and J is TRBJ2-7; 10 bases agree with TRBD1. CDR3 length: 12 amino acids. Trimming at V came to 5 bases and at J to 7 bases, leaving 5 bases not matched to a gene. Germline V lookup: CDR1 GTSNPN, CDR2 SVGIG (reference sequence). The DNA of the CDR3 is TGTGCCTGGCGACAGGGGGCCAGGGAGCAGTACTTC. Amino acids: CAWRQGAREQYF.

V and J are TRBV2 and TRBJ1-3; D gene unclear. V was pared by 8 bases and J by 2 bases, with 10 bases between. There are 13 residues in the CDR3. Germline assignment: CDR1 SNHLY and CDR2 FYNNEI. DNA for the CDR3: TGTGCCAGCCGTAAAGGGACTGGAAACACCATATATTTT. Translation gives CASRKGTGNTIYF.

The chain combines TRBV18 with TRBJ2-3; D perhaps matches TRBD1 (5 bases). V was clipped by 2 bases and J by 0 bases, with 15 bases between them. In germline, CDR1 is KGHSH, CDR2 LQKENI. There are 17 residues in the CDR3. In nucleotides, the CDR3 is TGTGCCAGCTCACCATCGGTCGGCCAGGGCAGCACAGATACGCAGTATTTT. This gives the protein CASSPSVGQGSTDTQYF.

The CDR3 spells CASSPTYLAGADTQYF. CDR3 sequence (DNA): TGTGCCAGCTCACCAACTTACTTAGCGGGGGCGGATACGCAGTATTTT. The gene calls are TRBV18 and TRBJ2-3; 9 bases are a match to TRBD2. V gave up 2 bases and J gave up 6 bases; unmatched junction bases: 9. Per germline, CDR1 KGHSH and CDR2 LQKENI. The CDR3 is 16 residues long.